These 5 T cell receptor beta chains were sequenced from one sample in a study of cytomegalovirus exposure and HLA in healthy donors. The study ran its PCR with 60 Vbeta and 13 Jbeta primers. Here immunoSEQ multiplex PCR was the method, and the copy in TCRdb shows in-frame clones only, minus some. This table holds roughly 100,000 clones, about 70% found once. The sample taken for sequencing was PBMCs. The receptors come from a female donor in good health and CMV-seronegative.

The chain combines TRBV7-2 with TRBJ1-2, with TRBD1 matching 12 bases. The CDR3 is made up of 16 amino acids. With V trimmed by 1 base and J by 3 bases, 3 bases remained unmatched. Germline CDR1 and CDR2: SGHTA and FQGNSA. The CDR3 region is CASSLGGQGAYYGYTF. The CDR3 DNA is TGTGCCAGCAGCTTAGGGGGACAGGGGGCGTACTATGGCTACACCTTC.

The V call is TRBV9, the J call TRBJ2-1; 9 bases align to TRBD2. The CDR3 runs 22 residues. Unmatched junction bases numbered 19, after V lost 0 bases and J lost 0 bases. Germline CDR1 SGDLS, CDR2 YYNGEE. CDR3 nucleotides: TGTGCCAGCAGCGTAGGACACAAATCGGGCGGGAGGGCCCTCAGCTCCTACAATGAGCAGTTCTTC. It specifies CASSVGHKSGGRALSSYNEQFF.

The chain couples TRBV2 to TRBJ1-4; D might be TRBD1 (5 bases). Trimming took 6 bases from V and 3 from J, leaving 20 bases between them. Germline assignment: CDR1 SNHLY and CDR2 FYNNEI. The CDR3 is made up of 17 amino acids. The CDR3 reads CASRRRGGREANEKLFF. The CDR3 nucleotides read TGTGCCAGCAGACGGCGGGGGGGGAGAGAAGCTAATGAAAAACTGTTTTTT.

The chain links TRBV29-1 to TRBJ2-7, with D possibly being TRBD2 (6 bases). This CDR3 is built from 15 residues. CDR1 SQVTM and CDR2 ANQGSEA come from the germline V gene. V was pared by 4 bases and J by 4 bases, with 20 bases between. The CDR3 spells CSVVGLEGVWYEQYF. The CDR3 DNA is TGCAGCGTTGTGGGACTTGAGGGCGTTTGGTACGAGCAGTACTTC.

The V and J genes are TRBV2 and TRBJ2-7; TRBD2 is a possible D gene (5 bases). With 0 bases removed from V and 2 bases from J, the gap between germline ends came to 32 bases. The length of the CDR3 is 22 residues. Germline CDR1 SNHLY, CDR2 FYNNEI. CDR3 residues: CASSEAMGKGLAPRGKAYEQYF. CDR3 DNA sequence: TGTGCCAGCAGTGAAGCGATGGGGAAAGGCCTAGCCCCCCGAGGAAAGGCCTACGAGCAGTACTTC.